This record concerns one T cell receptor (beta chain) sequence. Its antigen is undetermined. The sample originates from a study of Ad26.COV2.S vaccination and SARS-CoV-2 variants. Whole-study context: Ad26.COV2.S shots went into the muscle once or twice, 56 days apart. Study results and caveats: In TCR breadth and depth analyses, total T cell responses may have been underestimated.

Documented treatment: approximately 18 received Ad26.COV2.S at low or high dose, single or two shots; 5 received placebo; per-sample allocation not given. Collection of the samples took place on day 63 after the first injection of vaccine or placebo. Boston hosted the donor, who was an adult aged 18-55 years. Vaccination employed an Ad26 vector expressing the Wuhan-strain SARS-CoV-2 spike. Sequencing was performed with immunoSEQ multiplex PCR; in TCRdb, only in-frame clones are kept and a portion is missing. The sample yields about 350,000 clones, more than 85% seen once. This clonotype was sampled from a person aged 18-65 years who received the Ad26.COV2.S COVID-19 vaccine or a placebo. The sequencing here drew on peripheral blood, taken in a trial of Ad26.COV2.S vaccine versus placebo.

The CDR3 loop reads CASSSVPGQGNSGNTIYF. The CDR3 nucleotides are TGTGCCAGCAGCTCAGTTCCGGGACAGGGGAACTCTGGAAACACCATATATTTT. The chain is built from TRBV3-1 (or the pseudogene TRBV3-2) and TRBJ1-3; TRBD1 matches 10 bases. This CDR3 has 18 amino acids. CDR1 is LGHDT and CDR2 is YNNKEL in the germline V gene (reference sequence). Trimming took 5 bases from V and 0 from J; bases not matched to a gene: 10.